The source of this T cell receptor (beta chain) is a study of control samples from healthy donors and cancer patients. Here immunoSEQ multiplex PCR was the method, and the copy in TCRdb shows in-frame clones only, minus some. The data hold 140,000 or so clones, with around 94% observed a single time. V was pared by 0 bases and J by 7 bases, with 9 bases of the junction left unmatched. The germline V gene encodes CDR1 ENHRY and CDR2 SYGVKD. This CDR3 comprises 17 residues. The TCR sequence derives from a man in his sixties with colorectal cancer. The chain has TRBV10-3 and TRBJ1-6; 7 positions match TRBD1. Sample: PBMCs. The CDR3 here is CAISESLVGDRNSPLHF. The CDR3 DNA follows: TGTGCCATCAGTGAGTCATTGGTGGGGGACAGAAATTCACCCCTCCACTTT.